The 28 T cell receptor beta chains below were found in one sample sequenced in a study. The data were produced by immunoSEQ multiplex PCR, yet TCRdb's version contains in-frame clones alone and is incomplete. This repertoire shows approximately 70,000 clones, just under 95% found once; its top ten account for roughly 4%. The sample consisted of PBMCs. The receptors here all came from a man aged 35-49 years with rheumatoid arthritis.

This chain joins TRBV7-9 and TRBJ1-2, with D possibly matching TRBD1 (6 bases). Germline V gene sequence: CDR1 SEHNR, CDR2 FQNEAQ (reference sequence). CDR3 size: 15 residues. Trimming shortened V by 5 bases and J by 1 base, and 14 bases separated the two germline ends. This chain's CDR3 is CASSRRTDYNYGYTF. CDR3 coding DNA: TGTGCCAGCAGCCGGCGGACAGATTATAACTATGGCTACACCTTC.

The chain couples TRBV4-2 to TRBJ1-2, with unresolved D. Germline V CDR1 and CDR2: LGHNA, YNFKEQ. Trimming removed 1 base at V and 7 bases at J, with 7 bases between. This CDR3 spans 12 amino acids. CDR3: CASSQAVGGYTF. The CDR3 DNA reads TGTGCCAGCAGCCAAGCGGTGGGTGGCTACACCTTC.

CDR3 nucleotide sequence: TGTGCCAGCAGCCAAGGAGTACCGCACACCGGGGAGCTGTTTTTT. This codes for CASSQGVPHTGELFF. The gene calls are TRBV3-1 (or the pseudogene TRBV3-2) and TRBJ2-2; D gene uncertain. The CDR3 sequence is 15 residues long. The V end lost 1 base, the J end lost 3 bases, and 9 bases lay between the germline ends. The germline V gene encodes CDR1 LGHDT and CDR2 YNNKEL (reference sequence).

The chain joins TRBV20-1 to TRBJ1-1; D ambiguous. Trimming shortened V by 5 bases and J by 5 bases, and 9 bases separated the two germline ends. Germline CDR1 is DFQATT and CDR2 is SNEGSKA (reference sequence). This CDR3 has 11 amino acids. The CDR3, as DNA: TGCAGTGCTGACCTTTTTACTGAAGCTTTCTTT. It yields the protein CSADLFTEAFF.

This clone was seen a few times. The chain carries TRBV7-9 and TRBJ1-2, with D unresolved. In germline, CDR1 is SEHNR, CDR2 FQNEAQ (reference sequence). The CDR3 has 11 residues. V was clipped by 5 bases and J by 7 bases, with 8 bases between them. The CDR3 is CASSLGFGYTF. The CDR3 DNA sequence: TGTGCCAGCAGCCTGGGATTTGGCTACACCTTC.

The rearrangement joins TRBV10-3 to TRBJ2-7, with D unclear. Trimming cost V 2 bases and J 4 bases, with 3 bases left between them. The CDR3 spans 11 residues. Germline V gene lookup returns CDR1 ENHRY and CDR2 SYGVKD. The CDR3 sequence is CAISEGYEQYF. The DNA of the CDR3 is TGTGCCATCAGTGAGGGGTACGAGCAGTACTTC.

The chain combines TRBV10-1 with TRBJ2-6; 9 nucleotides line up with TRBD1. Looked up from germline, CDR1 is WNHNN and CDR2 is SYGVQD (reference sequence). The junction had 1 base not matched to a gene; V was cut back by 6 bases and J by 1 base. CDR3 size: 15 residues. Here the CDR3 reads CASSGQGSGANVLTF. CDR3 nucleotide sequence: TGCGCCAGCAGCGGACAGGGGTCTGGGGCCAACGTCCTGACTTTC.

The chain employs TRBV7-8 and TRBJ2-2; TRBD2 aligns across 8 bases. Germline V gives CDR1 SGHVS, CDR2 FQNEAQ. The length of the CDR3 is 15 residues. Trimming removed 2 bases from V and 7 bases from J; junction bases left unmatched: 6. CDR3 sequence (DNA): TGTGCCAGCAGCTTAATGGGACTAGGGAACGGGGAGCTGTTTTTT. It yields the protein CASSLMGLGNGELFF.

This clone is a singleton in its sample. V gene TRBV6-5 combines with J gene TRBJ2-3; D may match TRBD1 or TRBD2 (5 bases each). The length of the CDR3 is 15 residues. Germline assignment: CDR1 MNHEY and CDR2 SVGAGI. Trimming pared 8 bases from V and 1 base from J, leaving 16 bases between. CDR3 protein: CASSRDPKGTDTQYF. The CDR3 coding sequence is TGTGCCAGCTCCCGGGACCCTAAAGGCACAGATACGCAGTATTTT.

V is TRBV15 and J is TRBJ2-1; 10 nucleotides match TRBD2. J was trimmed by 6 bases and V by 3 bases; bases with no gene match: 8. The CDR3 sequence is 16 residues long. Germline CDR1 reads LNHNV; CDR2 reads YYDKDF (reference sequence). CDR3 loop: CATSRDLAGVFNEQFF. CDR3 sequence (DNA): TGTGCCACCAGCAGGGATCTAGCGGGAGTCTTCAATGAGCAGTTCTTC.

The chain links TRBV18 to TRBJ2-2; 7 bases line up with TRBD1. The germline CDR1 and CDR2 sequences are KGHSH and LQKENI. After removal of 6 bases from V and 3 bases from J, the junction contained 13 bases not matched to a gene. The CDR3 length is 17 residues. CDR3 protein: CASSNKQTGRHTGELFF. The CDR3 nucleotides read TGTGCCAGCTCCAACAAGCAGACAGGGCGTCACACCGGGGAGCTGTTTTTT.

The chain combines TRBV7-3 with TRBJ2-1; TRBD2 matches at 14 bases. The CDR3 loop spans 15 amino acids. The V gene end was trimmed by 5 bases and the J gene end by 6 bases; junction bases not matched to a gene: 3. Germline lookup yields CDR1 SGHTA and CDR2 FQGTGA. The CDR3 is CASSLGLAGVNEQFF. CDR3 sequence (DNA): TGTGCCAGCAGCCTGGGACTAGCGGGAGTCAATGAGCAGTTCTTC.

This rearrangement joins TRBV27 to TRBJ2-1; TRBD2 might be the D (5 bases). Germline V gene sequence: CDR1 MNHEY, CDR2 SMNVEV (reference sequence). Trimming shortened V by 6 bases and J by 1 base, and 13 bases separated the two germline ends. The CDR3 spans 15 residues. CDR3 sequence: CASSSIGGSYNEQFF. In DNA, the CDR3 is TGTGCCAGCAGCAGTATTGGAGGTTCCTACAATGAGCAGTTCTTC.

This clone was observed a single time. This sequence joins TRBV2 and TRBJ1-5; D might be TRBD1 (6 bases). The CDR3 loop spans 13 amino acids. Germline V gives CDR1 SNHLY, CDR2 FYNNEI. Trimming removed 6 bases at V and 6 bases at J, with 12 bases between. CDR3 sequence: CASRGTGFQPQHF. CDR3 DNA: TGTGCCAGCAGGGGTACAGGGTTTCAGCCCCAGCATTTT. Based on the CDR3 plus reference TRBV2 and TRBJ1-5, the full variable domain is EPEVTQTPSHQVTQMGQEVILRCVPISNHLYFYWYRQILGQKVEFLVSFYNNEISEKSEIFDDQFSVERPDGSNFTLKIRSTKLEDSAMYFCASRGTGFQPQHFGDGTRLSIL.

The CDR3 DNA reads as TGTGCCATCAGACGACCCGGGACAGGGAGTGAAGCTTTCTTT. Translating gives CAIRRPGTGSEAFF. The chain joins TRBV10-3 to TRBJ1-1; TRBD1 matches 9 bases. V lost 6 bases to trimming and J lost 7 bases; unmatched junction nucleotides: 9. Looked up from germline, CDR1 is ENHRY and CDR2 is SYGVKD. CDR3 length equals 14 residues.

The chain has TRBV7-2 and TRBJ2-5; 7 bases are a match to TRBD2. The junction had 5 bases not matched to a gene; V was cut back by 3 bases and J by 4 bases. The CDR3 is 14 residues long. The germline V gene encodes CDR1 SGHTA and CDR2 FQGNSA. The CDR3 DNA sequence: TGTGCCAGCAGCTTTAGTGGGGGGGGAGAGACCCAGTACTTC. Its translation: CASSFSGGGETQYF.

This sequence joins TRBV10-3 and TRBJ1-2, with D perhaps TRBD1 (6 bases). CDR3 length: 13 residues. Germline-derived CDR1 and CDR2 are ENHRY and SYGVKD. With 7 bases removed from V and 5 bases from J, the gap between germline ends came to 14 bases. The CDR3 DNA reads TGTGCCATCACGGGGGGCGCGGGATATGGCTACACCTTC. This sequence encodes CAITGGAGYGYTF.

The chain has TRBV15 and TRBJ1-3, with 7 bases identical to TRBD1. The CDR3 length is 16 residues. Germline CDR1 reads LNHNV; CDR2 reads YYDKDF (reference sequence). The junction had 5 bases not matched to a gene; V was cut back by 1 base and J by 2 bases. For the CDR3, the DNA is TGTGCCACCAGCAGAGGGGGAGACAGGGCTGGAAACACCATATATTTT. It yields the protein CATSRGGDRAGNTIYF.

The V and J genes are TRBV9 and TRBJ2-3; D not certain. In germline, CDR1 is SGDLS, CDR2 YYNGEE. The CDR3 is made up of 14 amino acids. With 0 bases removed from V and 7 bases from J, the gap between germline ends came to 12 bases. The CDR3 sequence: CASSVERAQNTQYF. As DNA, the CDR3 is TGTGCCAGCAGCGTAGAGAGAGCACAAAATACGCAGTATTTT.

The CDR3 bases are TGTGCCACCCCGTGCACCACCTACGAGCAGTACTTC. Translated, it gives CATPCTTYEQYF. This chain links TRBV6-5 with TRBJ2-7, with unresolved D. The germline CDR1 and CDR2 sequences are MNHEY and SVGAGI. The CDR3 is made up of 12 amino acids. Trimming stripped 10 bases from V and 2 bases from J, with 12 bases between.

The chain couples TRBV13 to TRBJ1-3, with no clear D. Germline V gene lookup returns CDR1 PRHDT and CDR2 FYEKMQ (reference sequence). CDR3 size: 17 residues. Trimming pared 2 bases from V and 1 base from J, leaving 15 bases between. This chain's CDR3 is CASSLSGRRVSGNTIYF. The CDR3 bases are TGTGCCAGCAGCTTAAGCGGACGGCGAGTATCTGGAAACACCATATATTTT. The complete variable domain, with remaining parts taken from reference TRBV13 and TRBJ1-3, reads AAGVIQSPRHLIKEKRETATLKCYPIPRHDTVYWYQQGPGQDPQFLISFYEKMQSDKGSIPDRFSAQQFSDYHSELNMSSLELGDSALYFCASSLSGRRVSGNTIYFGEGSWLTVV.

This clone appeared a single time. This rearrangement joins TRBV7-3 to TRBJ2-1; 7 nucleotides match TRBD1. This CDR3 spans 14 amino acids. J gave up 3 bases and V 5 bases, and 4 bases lay outside the gene matches. Germline lookup yields CDR1 SGHTA and CDR2 FQGTGA. CDR3 nucleotide sequence: TGTGCCAGCAGCCCCGACAGGGACTACAATGAGCAGTTCTTC. Translating it yields CASSPDRDYNEQFF.

V usage is TRBV7-2 and J usage is TRBJ2-7, with 10 bases fitting TRBD2. The CDR3 is 17 amino acids. CDR1 and CDR2 (germline): SGHTA, FQGNSA. V shed 0 bases, J shed 3 bases, and the junction held 8 bases outside the gene matches. The CDR3 spells CASSLAGAGGMRYEQYF. CDR3 in DNA: TGTGCCAGCAGCTTAGCGGGAGCGGGAGGGATGCGCTACGAGCAGTACTTC.

The chain has TRBV14 and TRBJ2-5; D is possibly TRBD1 (6 bases). Germline V CDR1 and CDR2: SGHDN, FVKESK. The CDR3 runs 14 residues. The V end was cut by 3 bases, the J end by 2 bases, with 10 bases between. CDR3 sequence: CASSHPTGQETQYF. CDR3 sequence (DNA): TGTGCCAGCAGCCACCCGACAGGTCAAGAGACCCAGTACTTC.

The chain recombines TRBV10-2 with TRBJ1-5, with D hard to call. The germline V gene encodes CDR1 WSHSY and CDR2 SAAADI. CDR3 length: 14 residues. With 0 bases removed from V and 6 bases from J, the gap between germline ends came to 9 bases. For the CDR3, the DNA is TGCGCCAGCAGTGAGTCGACGGGGAGTCAGCCCCAGCATTTT. It encodes CASSESTGSQPQHF.

The V and J genes are TRBV19 and TRBJ1-1; TRBD1 matches 7 bases. J gave up 4 bases and V 4 bases, and 18 bases lay outside the gene matches. The germline gives CDR1 LNHDA, CDR2 SQIVND (reference sequence). This CDR3 region has 18 residues. CDR3 region: CASSNGPFRGQISTEAFF. CDR3 nucleotides: TGTGCCAGTAGTAATGGCCCCTTTAGGGGGCAAATTAGCACTGAAGCTTTCTTT.

This chain connects TRBV5-1 to TRBJ2-5; 7 bases are a match to TRBD1. The CDR3 length is 13 residues. Germline values: CDR1 SGHRS, CDR2 YFSETQ. V lost 5 bases, J lost 7 bases, and 8 bases stayed unmatched. The CDR3, as DNA: TGCGCCAGCAGAACTACAGGGGAAGGGACCCAGTACTTC. Translated, it gives CASRTTGEGTQYF.

This clone was seen just once. The chain links TRBV5-6 to TRBJ1-4; maybe TRBD1 (5 bases). The CDR3 spans 15 residues. Trimming stripped 3 bases from V and 7 bases from J, with 16 bases between. CDR1 is SGHDT and CDR2 is YYEEEE in the germline V gene. The DNA of the CDR3 is TGTGCCAGCAGCTACGGGGGAAGTGAGCGTGAAAAACTGTTTTTT. Translated: CASSYGGSEREKLFF.